The rows below give T cell receptor beta chains drawn from one sample of a study of T cell responses to AZD1222 COVID-19 vaccine. Assay: immunoSEQ multiplex PCR; the TCRdb copy retains only in-frame clones and omits some. The profile covers 100,000 to 150,000 clones, with about 91% appearing a single time and 1.5% to 2% taken by the ten largest. The sample here was peripheral blood, taken 28 days after the second AZD1222 dose. These receptor sequences come from an adult who received the AZD1222 COVID-19 vaccine. The CDR3 runs from the conserved cysteine through the conserved F or W. The D gene is left open where the match is weak. Expanded clones get a size class; other rows say once, few or many, or leave the size out.

v_call: TRBV10-3; d_call: TRBD2; j_call: TRBJ2-1; clone_size: .; cdr3_nt: TGTGCCATCAGTGAGGTGGTCCTAGCGGGCTACAATGAGCAGTTCTTC; cdr3_aa: CAISEVVLAGYNEQFF
v_call: TRBV18; d_call: TRBD1; j_call: TRBJ1-1; clone_size: .; cdr3_nt: TGTGCCAGCTCCCAGGGACAGAATGAAGCTTTCTTT; cdr3_aa: CASSQGQNEAFF
v_call: TRBV5-5; d_call: .; j_call: TRBJ1-3; clone_size: .; cdr3_nt: TGTGCCAGCAGCTCCAACCGGGCCTCTGGAAACACCATATATTTT; cdr3_aa: CASSSNRASGNTIYF
v_call: TRBV14; d_call: .; j_call: TRBJ1-1; clone_size: .; cdr3_nt: TGTGCCAGCAGCCCCTTGGACCCCCCCACTGAAGCTTTCTTT; cdr3_aa: CASSPLDPPTEAFF
v_call: TRBV29-1; d_call: .; j_call: TRBJ1-1; clone_size: .; cdr3_nt: TGCAGCGTTGGACAACGGAACACTGAAGCTTTCTTT; cdr3_aa: CSVGQRNTEAFF
v_call: TRBV7-9; d_call: .; j_call: TRBJ1-1; clone_size: .; cdr3_nt: TGTGCCAGCACCCTCGGGGACACTGAAGCTTTCTTT; cdr3_aa: CASTLGDTEAFF
v_call: TRBV4-1; d_call: TRBD1; j_call: TRBJ2-5; clone_size: .; cdr3_nt: TGCGCCAGCAGCCCGGGACAGCGCCAAGAGACCCAGTACTTC; cdr3_aa: CASSPGQRQETQYF
v_call: TRBV29-1; d_call: .; j_call: TRBJ2-7; clone_size: .; cdr3_nt: TGCAGCGTTGAAGGTAGCGCGGCCTACGAGCAGTACTTC; cdr3_aa: CSVEGSAAYEQYF
v_call: TRBV30; d_call: .; j_call: TRBJ1-5; clone_size: .; cdr3_nt: TGTGCCTGGGAGTATAAGGGACGGAAAAATCAGCCCCAGCATTTT; cdr3_aa: CAWEYKGRKNQPQHF
v_call: TRBV5-4; d_call: .; j_call: TRBJ2-1; clone_size: .; cdr3_nt: TGTGCCAGCAGCGCCGCATCGACACCTTCCTACAATGAGCAGTTCTTC; cdr3_aa: CASSAASTPSYNEQFF
v_call: TRBV29-1; d_call: TRBD2; j_call: TRBJ2-5; clone_size: once; cdr3_nt: TGCAGCGTTGCTGGAAGCGGGAGGGGAGAGACCCAGTACTTC; cdr3_aa: CSVAGSGRGETQYF
v_call: TRBV4-1; d_call: .; j_call: TRBJ2-1; clone_size: few; cdr3_nt: TGCGCCAGCAGCAACCTAGGACAGTTCGCCTTTCGAGGGAATGAGCAGTTCTTC; cdr3_aa: CASSNLGQFAFRGNEQFF
v_call: TRBV19; d_call: TRBD1; j_call: TRBJ1-1; clone_size: .; cdr3_nt: TGTGCCAGTAAGACAACAGGGGCCCAGAACACTGAAGCTTTCTTT; cdr3_aa: CASKTTGAQNTEAFF
v_call: TRBV12-3/TRBV12-4; d_call: .; j_call: TRBJ1-4; clone_size: .; cdr3_nt: TGTGCCAGCAGCTCTGAGGAAAAACTGTTTTTT; cdr3_aa: CASSSEEKLFF
v_call: TRBV3-1/TRBV3-2; d_call: .; j_call: TRBJ2-5; clone_size: .; cdr3_nt: TGTGCCAGCAGCCAAGACCGGGAGACCCAGTACTTC; cdr3_aa: CASSQDRETQYF
v_call: TRBV5-1; d_call: TRBD2; j_call: TRBJ2-3; clone_size: .; cdr3_nt: TGCGCCAGCAGCGAACTAGCGGGATCCACAGATACGCAGTATTTT; cdr3_aa: CASSELAGSTDTQYF
v_call: TRBV30; d_call: .; j_call: TRBJ1-4; clone_size: .; cdr3_nt: TGTGCCTGGAGCGGGAGGGAGACGATCGGGGAAAAACTGTTTTTT; cdr3_aa: CAWSGRETIGEKLFF
v_call: TRBV27; d_call: .; j_call: TRBJ2-7; clone_size: .; cdr3_nt: TGTGCCAGCAGTTTATCGGCAGGGGCCTACGAGCAGTACTTC; cdr3_aa: CASSLSAGAYEQYF
v_call: TRBV19; d_call: .; j_call: TRBJ1-2; clone_size: .; cdr3_nt: TGTGCCAGTAGTATAGGGGTCAGAGGATATGGCTACACCTTC; cdr3_aa: CASSIGVRGYGYTF
v_call: TRBV6-4; d_call: TRBD1; j_call: TRBJ1-2; clone_size: .; cdr3_nt: TGTGCCAGCAGCGGAAACGTGGGGGACAGGGCCTGTTGCACCTTC; cdr3_aa: CASSGNVGDRACCTF
v_call: TRBV6-4; d_call: .; j_call: TRBJ1-1; clone_size: .; cdr3_nt: TGTGCCAGCAGGCCCTTGAGTCAGGGGAACACTGAAGCTTTCTTT; cdr3_aa: CASRPLSQGNTEAFF
v_call: TRBV12-3/TRBV12-4; d_call: TRBD1; j_call: TRBJ2-7; clone_size: .; cdr3_nt: TGTGCCAGCAGCTCCCCAGGGGGCAGGCAGTACTTC; cdr3_aa: CASSSPGGRQYF
v_call: TRBV19; d_call: .; j_call: TRBJ2-3; clone_size: .; cdr3_nt: TGTGCCAGTAGTATAAATGAAGATACGCAGTATTTT; cdr3_aa: CASSINEDTQYF
v_call: TRBV28; d_call: .; j_call: TRBJ1-2; clone_size: once; cdr3_nt: TGTGCCAGCAGTTTAGGGGGAAAAAGCTATGGCTACACCTTC; cdr3_aa: CASSLGGKSYGYTF
v_call: TRBV7-2; d_call: TRBD1; j_call: TRBJ2-7; clone_size: .; cdr3_nt: TGTGCCTCGGGGCGGACAGGGGTATCCTACGAGCAGTACTTC; cdr3_aa: CASGRTGVSYEQYF
v_call: TRBV7-2; d_call: .; j_call: TRBJ2-2; clone_size: few; cdr3_nt: TGTGCCAGCAGCCTCCTAATTGGGGCCGTCGGGGAGCTGTTTTTT; cdr3_aa: CASSLLIGAVGELFF
v_call: TRBV6-5; d_call: TRBD1; j_call: TRBJ1-2; clone_size: .; cdr3_nt: TGTGCCAGCAGTTACTCGACAGGGGACTATGGCTACACCTTC; cdr3_aa: CASSYSTGDYGYTF
v_call: TRBV7-9; d_call: .; j_call: TRBJ2-2; clone_size: once; cdr3_nt: TGTGCCAGCAGCTTGCAGTATAACACCGGGGAGCTGTTTTTT; cdr3_aa: CASSLQYNTGELFF
v_call: TRBV2; d_call: TRBD1; j_call: TRBJ1-6; clone_size: .; cdr3_nt: TGTGCCAGCATCCGGGACAGCGAGAATTCACCCCTCCACTTT; cdr3_aa: CASIRDSENSPLHF
v_call: TRBV2; d_call: .; j_call: TRBJ1-1; clone_size: .; cdr3_nt: TGTGCCAGCAGTGGGGCTCAGGTTACCAACACTGAAGCTTTCTTT; cdr3_aa: CASSGAQVTNTEAFF
v_call: TRBV20-1; d_call: .; j_call: TRBJ1-2; clone_size: medium-sized; cdr3_nt: TGCAGTGCTAGACGGGACAATGGCTACACCTTC; cdr3_aa: CSARRDNGYTF
v_call: TRBV3-1/TRBV3-2; d_call: TRBD1; j_call: TRBJ1-1; clone_size: .; cdr3_nt: TGTGCCAGCACCCAAAAACAGGGGGCGGACACTGAAGCTTTCTTT; cdr3_aa: CASTQKQGADTEAFF
v_call: TRBV30; d_call: .; j_call: TRBJ1-1; clone_size: once; cdr3_nt: TGTGCCTGGAGTTACATTAGATCCTCCGAGACAGGGAACACTGAAGCTTTCTTT; cdr3_aa: CAWSYIRSSETGNTEAFF
v_call: TRBV6-5; d_call: .; j_call: TRBJ1-1; clone_size: .; cdr3_nt: TGTGCCAGCAGTTCTACACTGAACACTGAAGCTTTCTTT; cdr3_aa: CASSSTLNTEAFF
v_call: TRBV6-1; d_call: .; j_call: TRBJ2-3; clone_size: .; cdr3_nt: TGTGCGGGGAGGGGGAGGGGAGACACAGATACGCAGTATTTT; cdr3_aa: CAGRGRGDTDTQYF
v_call: TRBV3-1/TRBV3-2; d_call: TRBD2; j_call: TRBJ2-3; clone_size: .; cdr3_nt: TGTGCCAGCAGCCAAGACGGGCTAGCGGGAGCAGATACGCAGTATTTT; cdr3_aa: CASSQDGLAGADTQYF
v_call: TRBV30; d_call: .; j_call: TRBJ2-5; clone_size: .; cdr3_nt: TGTGCCTGGGCCAGGGGATACGAGACCCAGTACTTC; cdr3_aa: CAWARGYETQYF
v_call: TRBV7-9; d_call: .; j_call: TRBJ1-2; clone_size: .; cdr3_nt: TGTGCCAGCACCTCACTCGGGGGCGACTATGGCTACACCTTC; cdr3_aa: CASTSLGGDYGYTF
v_call: TRBV5-1; d_call: TRBD2; j_call: TRBJ2-4; clone_size: .; cdr3_nt: TGCGCCAGCAGCCTTGCCCCGGGGGGAGAAAACATTCAGTACTTC; cdr3_aa: CASSLAPGGENIQYF
v_call: TRBV5-8; d_call: TRBD1; j_call: TRBJ1-2; clone_size: .; cdr3_nt: TGTGCCAGCAGCTTGGGACAGGGGGGAAACTATGGCTACACCTTC; cdr3_aa: CASSLGQGGNYGYTF
v_call: TRBV4-1; d_call: .; j_call: TRBJ1-2; clone_size: .; cdr3_nt: TGCGCCAGCAGCCAGGGGACACTAGCTAACTATGGCTACACCTTC; cdr3_aa: CASSQGTLANYGYTF
v_call: TRBV7-9; d_call: .; j_call: TRBJ1-6; clone_size: .; cdr3_nt: TGTGCCAGCAGCTTAGAGGAGAGCTCCTATAATTCACCCCTCCACTTT; cdr3_aa: CASSLEESSYNSPLHF
v_call: TRBV7-8; d_call: .; j_call: TRBJ1-6; clone_size: .; cdr3_nt: TGTGCCAGCAGCTTAGATATCATATGGTCACCCCTCCACTTT; cdr3_aa: CASSLDIIWSPLHF
v_call: TRBV19; d_call: TRBD1; j_call: TRBJ2-1; clone_size: .; cdr3_nt: TGTGCCAGTAGAAGCGGACAGGGGAAGGACAATGAGCAGTTCTTC; cdr3_aa: CASRSGQGKDNEQFF
v_call: TRBV5-4; d_call: TRBD2; j_call: TRBJ2-1; clone_size: .; cdr3_nt: TGTGCCAGCAGCAACACGGGAGGTCAGTACAATGAGCAGTTCTTC; cdr3_aa: CASSNTGGQYNEQFF
v_call: TRBV11-2; d_call: .; j_call: TRBJ1-3; clone_size: .; cdr3_nt: TGTGCCAGCAGCTTTTTTTCCGGGGCCTCGAGCTCTGGAAACACCATATATTTT; cdr3_aa: CASSFFSGASSSGNTIYF
v_call: TRBV7-2; d_call: .; j_call: TRBJ1-1; clone_size: .; cdr3_nt: TGTGCCAGCAGCTTAGGGCCCCTTGGAACAAACACTGAAGCTTTCTTT; cdr3_aa: CASSLGPLGTNTEAFF
v_call: TRBV5-5; d_call: .; j_call: TRBJ2-3; clone_size: .; cdr3_nt: TGTGCCAGCAGCCAACCACTAGATCACTTATTGGATACGCAGTATTTT; cdr3_aa: CASSQPLDHLLDTQYF
v_call: TRBV6-5; d_call: .; j_call: TRBJ2-2; clone_size: .; cdr3_nt: TGTGCCAGCAGTTCACAGGGCGGGACCGGGGAGCTGTTTTTT; cdr3_aa: CASSSQGGTGELFF
v_call: TRBV12-5; d_call: TRBD2; j_call: TRBJ2-3; clone_size: .; cdr3_nt: TGTGCTAGTGGTCCAGGACTAGCGGGCACAGATACGCAGTATTTT; cdr3_aa: CASGPGLAGTDTQYF
v_call: TRBV5-1; d_call: .; j_call: TRBJ1-3; clone_size: .; cdr3_nt: TGCGCCAGCCAAAAGAGGGATAGTCGACGAAACACCATATATTTT; cdr3_aa: CASQKRDSRRNTIYF
v_call: TRBV3-1/TRBV3-2; d_call: .; j_call: TRBJ2-5; clone_size: .; cdr3_nt: TGTGCCAGCAGCCAAGGGGGGGAGACCCAGTACTTC; cdr3_aa: CASSQGGETQYF